This T cell receptor beta chain was sequenced in a study of blood T cells in healthy people across ages. PCR was performed a second time for about 7 to 11 cycles using a sample-barcoded 5' primer and a J-beta primer mix. A template-switch adaptor with 12 random nucleotides tagged each cDNA molecule. TCRdb independently ran MiXCR on the 5' RACE reads; one entry per CDR3 protein. The data hold 700,000 to 850,000 distinct CDR3 sequences, with roughly 35% observed a single time. This clonotype has a count of ten or more. Each sample used at least 6.5 million PBMCs. The CDR3 runs 15 residues. The V gene lost 0 bases and the J gene lost 0 bases, with 6 bases spanning the gap. Germline V gene lookup returns CDR1 SGHTA and CDR2 FQGNSA.

The sample comprised blood. This sequence was found in a man between 18 and 29 years old in good health. The chain uses TRBV7-2 and TRBJ2-1; D might be TRBD2 (5 bases). Here the CDR3 reads CASSLAGSSYNEQFF. The CDR3 DNA reads TGTGCCAGCAGCTTAGCGGGGAGCTCCTACAATGAGCAGTTCTTC.